This note documents a single TCR beta chain sequence. This clonotype was observed at least ten times. The antigen this receptor binds is unknown. No much larger clone is present one base from it, and per-base qualities are unavailable. The treatment or condition label, read with the paper, signifies: allogeneic hematopoietic cell transplantation with graft depleted of TCRalphabeta T cells and CD19 B cells. TCRalphabeta/CD19-depleted allogeneic hematopoietic cell grafts were given to the transplant recipients, all of whom were children. This record belongs to a study of T-cell reconstitution after alpha-beta-depleted transplantation in children (dated by TCRdb to about 2016). Background for the entire study: Using TCR repertoire profiling, the study followed T-cell immune reconstitution in a quantitative way in children after TCRalphabeta/CD19-depleted allogeneic hematopoietic cell transplantation. Overall study outcomes, separate from this receptor: The apparently early alphabetaT-cell count recovery about two months after transplant was reportedly dependent on only several hundred rapidly expanded clones derived from non-depleted graft cells. Over the following months the frequencies of hyperexpanded clones went down, and after one year T-cell counts and TCRbeta diversity were mostly credited to newly produced T cells. The high TCRbeta diversity at day 60 in some patients was ascribed to recipient T cells and intrathymic progenitors that had survived conditioning.

Looking up the germline V gene yields CDR1 ENHRY and CDR2 SYGVKD. V trim: 10 bases; J trim: 3 bases; unmatched bases: 11. The CDR3 goes from the cysteine to the phenylalanine over 14 residues. The CDR3 DNA has 42 bases and is translated from base 1. Receptors were amplified or captured by PCR. Instrument used: Illumina HiSeq 2500. TCR libraries were prepared with molecular barcoding, using unique molecular identifiers to normalize TCRbeta repertoire quantification. TCRdb passed the public sequencing reads through fastp at Q25 and MiXCR, retaining productive beta sequences. One record per CDR3 amino acid sequence lists the most common genes and DNA. The sample table holds a few hundred thousand distinct CDR3 sequences, of which around a tenth were seen once. The top ten clonotypes cover 7.5% of the sample.

The chain couples TRBV10-3 to TRBJ2-7; a stretch of 8 junction bases matches TRBD1. The source was PBMCs, collected before TCRalphabeta/CD19-depleted stem cell transplant. The source of this sequence is a boy under two years old with acute myeloid leukemia, due to receive a stem cell transplant. In nucleotides, the sequence is TGTGCCACGTCCAAGGAGACAGGGGTCTACGAGCAGTACTTC. This yields the protein CATSKETGVYEQYF.